This TCR beta chain was profiled in a study of blood T cell repertoires in COVID-19. About the research overall: The United States, Italy and Spain were the sources of the acute and convalescent COVID-19 samples. Sources were T cells, B-cell-depleted T cells, or PBMCs; the material itself was cDNA or gDNA.

Per the original methods: For nucleated cells, counts were estimated from reference gene primer amplification. Generated by immunoSEQ multiplex PCR, the TCRdb table keeps only in-frame clones and is missing some. The V and J calls and clone size come from that table; D and trimming were worked out from the DNA. The repertoire holds more than 100,000 clones, with around 83% as singletons. Germline loops: CDR1 ENHRY, CDR2 SYGVKD. The CDR3 spans 14 residues. J gave up 3 bases and V 2 bases, and 4 bases lay outside the gene matches. The source is a woman in her forties or fifties with acute or convalescent COVID-19. Sequenced: peripheral blood. This rearrangement joins TRBV10-3 to TRBJ2-7, with 7 bases fitting TRBD1. The CDR3 here is CAISEQGENYEQYF. The CDR3 bases are TGTGCCATCAGTGAGCAGGGGGAGAACTACGAGCAGTACTTC.